This entry lists 16 T cell receptor beta chains sequenced from one sample in a study of cytomegalovirus exposure and HLA in healthy donors (dated by TCRdb to about 2017). Library preparation was by the immunoSEQ multiplex PCR assay. For the multiplex PCR, a mixture combining 60 forward primers for TCR Vbeta segments and 13 reverse primers for TCR Jbeta segments was used. Drawn from immuneACCESS, this table holds only the in-frame rearrangements with V and J called that TCRdb kept. Clones are partly lost; checked studies trace under half to an unresolved V gene and leave the rest unexplained. The sample contains around 200,000 clones, around four fifths of them found a single time. The ten most abundant clones make up about 1.7% of the sample. The specimen was PBMCs. The receptors shown here come from a man aged 45-60 years in good health and CMV-seronegative.

The chain is built from TRBV28 and TRBJ1-5; the D gene is possibly TRBD1 (6 bases). In germline, CDR1 is MDHEN, CDR2 SYDVKM. CDR3 length: 14 amino acids. With 2 bases removed from V and 5 bases from J, the gap between germline ends came to 10 bases. CDR3 nucleotides: TGTGCCAGCAGTTTAGAACAGGGCTATCAGCCCCAGCATTTT. Translated: CASSLEQGYQPQHF.

A remark on this clone: This same CDR3 is encoded by further DNA sequences in the sample. The chain is built from TRBV4-2 and TRBJ2-7; 13 bases agree with TRBD2. Germline V CDR1 and CDR2: LGHNA, YNFKEQ. The CDR3 is 16 amino acids. Trimming at V came to 3 bases and at J to 2 bases, leaving 4 bases not matched to a gene. The CDR3 protein is CASSQVGTSGTYEQYF. The CDR3 region has the DNA TGTGCCAGCAGCCAGGTGGGGACTAGCGGGACCTACGAGCAGTACTTC.

The chain recombines TRBV5-1 with TRBJ1-3; TRBD1 matches at 9 bases. This CDR3 is built from 16 residues. Germline CDR1 is SGHRS and CDR2 is YFSETQ. After removal of 3 bases from V and 3 bases from J, the junction contained 7 bases not matched to a gene. CDR3 sequence reads: CASSSSGTGYGNTIYF. DNA of the CDR3: TGCGCCAGCAGCTCTTCCGGGACAGGGTATGGAAACACCATATATTTT.

V usage is TRBV27 and J usage is TRBJ1-2; weak D call: TRBD1 (6 bases). Germline V CDR1 and CDR2: MNHEY, SMNVEV (reference sequence). V gave up 5 bases and J gave up 2 bases, with 15 bases separating them. The CDR3 sequence is 15 residues long. DNA for the CDR3: TGTGCCAGCAGTCCGCAGGGGCCTCTGAACTATGGCTACACCTTC. Its translation is CASSPQGPLNYGYTF.

J is TRBJ2-2 and V is TRBV9, with 8 bases that match TRBD1. The ends lost 3 bases at V and 2 bases at J; junction bases unmatched: 9. CDR1 and CDR2 from the germline V gene are SGDLS and YYNGEE. The CDR3 runs to 17 residues. The CDR3 sequence is CASSDPHGQGNTGELFF. In DNA, the CDR3 is TGTGCCAGCAGCGACCCCCATGGACAGGGAAACACCGGGGAGCTGTTTTTT.

The gene calls are TRBV2 and TRBJ2-1; TRBD1 might be the D (6 bases). Trimming pared 2 bases from V and 7 bases from J, leaving 15 bases between. Per the germline V gene, CDR1 is SNHLY and CDR2 is FYNNEI. The CDR3 totals 15 residues. In DNA, the CDR3 is TGTGCCAGCAGTGAAAGGGGGAAGCATGTGAATGAGCAGTTCTTC. This encodes CASSERGKHVNEQFF.

V and J are TRBV9 and TRBJ1-1, with D tentatively TRBD1 (6 bases). Trimming left V 0 bases short and J 5 bases short, with 14 bases between. CDR3 length: 15 amino acids. The germline V gene encodes CDR1 SGDLS and CDR2 YYNGEE. The CDR3 loop is CASSVVAGQGTEAFF. The DNA for the CDR3 is TGTGCCAGCAGCGTAGTTGCAGGCCAGGGGACTGAAGCTTTCTTT.

The rearrangement uses TRBV28 and TRBJ2-5, with 12 bases identical to TRBD2. The DNA end is a closer match to TRBJ2-7, so the J assignment may be wrong. There are 16 residues in the CDR3. The germline V gene has CDR1 MDHEN and CDR2 SYDVKM. This CDR3 is CASSLSLAGGFNEQYF. The CDR3 region has the DNA TGTGCCAGCAGTTTAAGTCTAGCGGGAGGGTTCAACGAGCAGTACTTC.

The chain combines TRBV7-9 with TRBJ1-3; D uncertain. Trimming removed 5 bases at V and 4 bases at J, with 6 bases between. In germline, CDR1 is SEHNR, CDR2 FQNEAQ (reference sequence). The CDR3 has 12 amino acids. DNA for the CDR3: TGTGCCAGCAGCCCACAGGGAAACACCATATATTTT. It codes for CASSPQGNTIYF.

J is TRBJ2-3 and V is TRBV27; TRBD1 matches at 7 bases. CDR1 is MNHEY and CDR2 is SMNVEV in the germline V gene (reference sequence). The V gene end was trimmed by 6 bases and the J gene end by 3 bases; junction bases not matched to a gene: 3. The CDR3 is made up of 13 amino acids. The CDR3 nucleotides are TGTGCCAGCAGGAACAGGGGAACAGATACGCAGTATTTT. It yields the protein CASRNRGTDTQYF.

This rearrangement joins TRBV9 to TRBJ2-1; no clear D gene. Germline V gives CDR1 SGDLS, CDR2 YYNGEE. CDR3 length: 14 residues. V was trimmed by 3 bases and J by 4 bases, leaving 11 bases between them. The CDR3 loop is CASSGAGQYNEQFF. The CDR3, as DNA: TGTGCCAGCAGCGGGGCAGGCCAGTACAATGAGCAGTTCTTC.

CDR3 nucleotide sequence: TGTGCCAGCAGCCCTCTAGGCGGACAGGGGGCCCTCAATGAGCAGTTCTTC. Protein: CASSPLGGQGALNEQFF. The chain is built from TRBV28 and TRBJ2-1; TRBD1 matches at 11 bases. This CDR3 has 17 residues. Germline V lookup: CDR1 MDHEN, CDR2 SYDVKM. J lost 6 bases, V lost 6 bases, and 13 bases had no gene match. Drawing the rest from reference TRBV28 and TRBJ2-1, the complete variable domain is DVKVTQSSRYLVKRTGEKVFLECVQDMDHENMFWYRQDPGLGLRLIYFSYDVKMKEKGDIPEGYSVSREKKERFSLILESASTNQTSMYLCASSPLGGQGALNEQFFGPGTRLTVL.

This clone has only a few counts. The V call is TRBV27, the J call TRBJ1-1; no firm D call. The CDR3 consists of 15 residues. Germline-derived CDR1 and CDR2 are MNHEY and SMNVEV (reference sequence). V shed 3 bases and J shed 1 base, with 12 bases lying between them. As DNA, the CDR3 is TGTGCCAGCAGTTTCGAGTGGCGGAGGAACACTGAAGCTTTCTTT. Amino acids: CASSFEWRRNTEAFF.

The chain combines TRBV27 with TRBJ2-7, with 7 bases fitting TRBD1. J was trimmed by 7 bases and V by 6 bases; bases with no gene match: 15. This CDR3 has 15 residues. The germline gives CDR1 MNHEY, CDR2 SMNVEV (reference sequence). CDR3 coding DNA: TGTGCCAGCAGCTCGTCCCCGAGACAGGGCGAAGAGCAGTACTTC. Its protein is CASSSSPRQGEEQYF.

The V and J genes are TRBV28 and TRBJ2-7; TRBD1 aligns across 8 bases. The trim removed 5 bases at V and 1 base at J, leaving 4 bases unmatched. The CDR3 runs 14 residues. Germline V CDR1 and CDR2: MDHEN, SYDVKM. The CDR3 reads CASSGQGTSYEQYF. In DNA, the CDR3 is TGTGCCAGCAGTGGACAGGGCACATCCTACGAGCAGTACTTC.

The genes are TRBV19 and TRBJ1-1; D might be TRBD1 (6 bases). The germline V and J ends were trimmed by 5 bases and 5 bases, with 15 bases remaining between them. CDR3 size: 14 residues. Germline V CDR1 and CDR2: LNHDA, SQIVND (reference sequence). The CDR3 spells CASSPPSTGTEAFF. The DNA for the CDR3 is TGTGCCAGTAGTCCTCCCTCGACAGGAACTGAAGCTTTCTTT.